Following are 23 T cell receptor beta chains from one sample sequenced in a study of PD-1 blockade in classical Hodgkin lymphoma (TCRdb year 2020). Sample time point, as interpreted from the label and publication: cycle 4 day 1 (C4D1), after 6 weeks of nivolumab. All trial patients had relapsed after autologous stem cell transplantation, with cohorts A, B and C differing in prior brentuximab vedotin exposure. Libraries were constructed by the immunoSEQ multiplex PCR assay. TCRdb carries this immuneACCESS record with in-frame sequences only. Its versions omit some clonotypes, under half of them owing to an unresolved V gene in the studies checked, with the rest unexplained. The sample table shows over 50,000 clones, and about 89% are seen once. The ten top clones hold around 6.5% of the sample. The sequencing used peripheral blood mononuclear cells (PBMCs), collected before the fourth cycle of nivolumab. All receptors come from a human donor with classical Hodgkin lymphoma.

This chain connects TRBV19 to TRBJ1-5, with unresolved D. The V gene lost 5 bases and the J gene lost 0 bases, with 11 bases spanning the gap. Germline CDR1 and CDR2: LNHDA and SQIVND (reference sequence). This CDR3 region has 15 residues. For the CDR3, the DNA is TGTGCCAGTAGTCCGCTGGGCTCTAGCAATCAGCCCCAGCATTTT. Its protein is CASSPLGSSNQPQHF.

V usage is TRBV5-1 and J usage is TRBJ2-7, with 8 bases aligning to TRBD2. The germline CDR1 and CDR2 sequences are SGHRS and YFSETQ. Losses at the gene ends were 4 bases for V and 3 bases for J; bases not matched to a gene: 12. The CDR3 extends over 16 amino acids. As DNA, the CDR3 is TGCGCCAGCAGCGGGGAGGGCACTAGCGGAATCTACGAGCAGTACTTC. Residues: CASSGEGTSGIYEQYF.

The chain has TRBV27 and TRBJ1-5, with D unresolved. V was pared by 5 bases and J by 3 bases, with 20 bases between. The CDR3 covers 17 residues. Germline V gives CDR1 MNHEY, CDR2 SMNVEV (reference sequence). The CDR3 spells CASSPNRLTVANQPQHF. The CDR3 DNA reads TGTGCCAGCAGTCCCAATCGCCTTACAGTGGCCAATCAGCCCCAGCATTTT.

The CDR3 protein is CASSLPSGTSGGEQYF. As DNA, the CDR3 is TGTGCCAGCAGTTTACCATCCGGGACTAGCGGGGGCGAGCAGTACTTC. This rearrangement joins TRBV28 to TRBJ2-7; 14 bases agree with TRBD2. Trimming removed 2 bases from V and 6 bases from J; junction bases left unmatched: 6. The CDR3 runs 16 residues. Germline CDR1 is MDHEN and CDR2 is SYDVKM.

The J gene is TRBJ2-1, the V gene TRBV7-6; 10 nucleotides align to TRBD2. V shed 5 bases, J shed 8 bases, and the junction held 15 bases outside the gene matches. This CDR3 has 17 residues. Germline V lookup: CDR1 SGHVS, CDR2 FNYEAQ. CDR3 region: CASSNPWTSGGYDEQFF. CDR3 nucleotides: TGTGCCAGCAGCAACCCCTGGACTAGCGGAGGATACGATGAGCAGTTCTTC. The full variable domain, its missing parts supplied by reference TRBV7-6 and TRBJ2-1, is GAGVSQSPRYKVTKRGQDVALRCDPISGHVSLYWYRQALGQGPEFLTYFNYEAQQDKSGLPNDRFSAERPEGSISTLTIQRTEQRDSAMYRCASSNPWTSGGYDEQFFGPGTRLTVL.

This clone is a singleton in its sample. The chain links TRBV19 to TRBJ2-5; D may be TRBD1 or TRBD2 (6 bases each). Germline-derived CDR1 and CDR2 are LNHDA and SQIVND (reference sequence). The CDR3 covers 15 residues. V was cut by 4 bases and J by 10 bases, with 22 bases left in between. CDR3 nucleotide sequence: TGTGCCAGTAGTACTCTGGCAGGGGCCGGGGGTGTCCAGTACTTC. Translating gives CASSTLAGAGGVQYF.

The J gene is TRBJ2-7, the V gene TRBV5-1, with D unclear. V was trimmed by 0 bases and J by 2 bases, leaving 9 bases between them. Looked up from germline, CDR1 is SGHRS and CDR2 is YFSETQ. This CDR3 contains 14 residues. This CDR3 reads CASSLAQFPYEQYF. The CDR3 DNA reads as TGCGCCAGCAGCTTGGCCCAGTTCCCCTACGAGCAGTACTTC.

The chain links TRBV10-1 to TRBJ2-3; 16 bases match TRBD2. The germline V gene encodes CDR1 WNHNN and CDR2 SYGVQD (reference sequence). J was trimmed by 6 bases and V by 6 bases; bases with no gene match: 6. CDR3 length equals 16 residues. CDR3 amino acids: CASSPGTSGRADTQYF. CDR3 sequence (DNA): TGCGCCAGCAGCCCCGGGACTAGCGGGAGGGCGGATACGCAGTATTTT.

The CDR3 loop reads CASSSEDRGNQPQHF. CDR3 DNA: TGTGCCAGCAGTTCTGAGGACAGGGGCAATCAGCCCCAGCATTTT. The rearrangement links TRBV28 to TRBJ1-5; 8 nucleotides align to TRBD1. V shed 4 bases and J 2 bases; nucleotides not matched to a gene: 4. The CDR3 is made up of 15 amino acids. Germline V gene data show CDR1 as MDHEN and CDR2 as SYDVKM. Looking up the rest from reference TRBV28 and TRBJ1-5 gives the full variable domain: DVKVTQSSRYLVKRTGEKVFLECVQDMDHENMFWYRQDPGLGLRLIYFSYDVKMKEKGDIPEGYSVSREKKERFSLILESASTNQTSMYLCASSSEDRGNQPQHFGDGTRLSIL.

This chain connects TRBV6-5 to TRBJ1-1; the match to TRBD1 covers 9 bases. Trimming removed 4 bases from V and 6 bases from J; junction bases left unmatched: 12. The CDR3 contains 16 residues. CDR1 and CDR2 from the germline V gene are MNHEY and SVGAGI. CDR3 protein: CASSLPKQGASSEAFF. As DNA, the CDR3 is TGTGCCAGCAGTTTACCCAAACAGGGGGCGAGCTCTGAAGCTTTCTTT.

V is TRBV5-1 and J is TRBJ2-1; TRBD2 aligns across 8 bases. The CDR3 is 16 amino acids. Germline-derived CDR1 and CDR2 are SGHRS and YFSETQ. The junction had 2 bases not matched to a gene; V was cut back by 0 bases and J by 0 bases. The CDR3 loop is CASSLELAASYNEQFF. CDR3 DNA: TGCGCCAGCAGCTTGGAACTAGCGGCCTCCTACAATGAGCAGTTCTTC.

The J gene is TRBJ1-2, the V gene TRBV4-1, with a possible D match to TRBD1 (6 bases). The CDR3 totals 15 residues. Germline V gives CDR1 MGHRA, CDR2 YSYEKL. V shed 2 bases and J shed 8 bases, with 18 bases lying between them. CDR3 residues: CASSQPRQAGRGYTF. CDR3 DNA: TGCGCCAGCAGCCAACCAAGACAGGCAGGAAGGGGCTACACCTTC.

V gene TRBV5-4 combines with J gene TRBJ2-7; D call uncertain. Trimming cost V 0 bases and J 0 bases, with 7 bases left between them. The CDR3 loop spans 14 amino acids. CDR1 and CDR2 from the germline V gene are SGHNT and YYREEE (reference sequence). CDR3 DNA: TGTGCCAGCAGCTTGGATCCGCACTCCTACGAGCAGTACTTC. This gives the protein CASSLDPHSYEQYF.

This clone was detected once. The rearrangement joins TRBV5-1 to TRBJ2-3; D call uncertain. The CDR3 is 15 residues long. V lost 2 bases and J lost 2, with 12 bases in between. Germline CDR1 and CDR2: SGHRS and YFSETQ. CDR3 sequence: CASSLYNLHTDTQYF. The CDR3 DNA is TGCGCCAGCAGCTTATACAACCTGCACACAGATACGCAGTATTTT.

In regard to this clone: One end of the junction is discordant with germline, which a read error may explain. The chain couples TRBV4-3 to TRBJ1-1; D is perhaps TRBD1 (6 bases). The CDR3 has 13 residues. Germline CDR1 reads LGHNA; CDR2 reads YSLEER. CDR3 nucleotides: TGCGCCAGCAGCCAAGATTGGGACACCGAAGCTTTCTTT. Protein sequence: CASSQDWDTEAFF.

The J gene is TRBJ2-7, the V gene TRBV10-1, with D possibly matching TRBD2 (6 bases). Trimming took off 0 bases at V and 5 bases at J, with 20 bases between the two ends. The germline CDR1 and CDR2 sequences are WNHNN and SYGVQD (reference sequence). This CDR3 has 17 residues. In DNA, the CDR3 is TGCGCCAGCAGTGAGTCCCGGCCTGGCGGGAACTACCACGAGCAGTACTTC. Translated: CASSESRPGGNYHEQYF.

The rearrangement uses TRBV9 and TRBJ2-3; 9 nucleotides match TRBD2. J was trimmed by 4 bases and V by 3 bases; bases with no gene match: 3. The CDR3 sequence is 14 residues long. CDR1 is SGDLS, CDR2 YYNGEE, per germline. The CDR3, as DNA: TGTGCCAGCAGCGGTAGCGGGAGCCCAGATACGCAGTATTTT. Translation gives CASSGSGSPDTQYF.

This clone has a single count. The chain joins TRBV2 to TRBJ1-6, with TRBD1 matching 7 bases. The CDR3 is made up of 15 amino acids. With 5 bases clipped from V and 7 bases from J, the junction kept 8 bases outside the gene matches. Looked up from germline, CDR1 is SNHLY and CDR2 is FYNNEI. CDR3 bases: TGTGCCAGCAGTCCTGAGGCACAGGGGAATTCACCCCTCCACTTT. As protein: CASSPEAQGNSPLHF.

This clone has just one count. The chain joins TRBV6-1 to TRBJ1-3; D not resolved. Looked up from germline, CDR1 is MNHNS and CDR2 is SASEGT. The CDR3 is 15 residues long. With 1 base removed from V and 1 base from J, the gap between germline ends came to 8 bases. The chain's CDR3 is CASSEGHGSGNTIYF. DNA of the CDR3: TGTGCCAGCAGTGAAGGACATGGATCTGGAAACACCATATATTTT.

A single count supports this clone. The V and J genes are TRBV5-1 and TRBJ2-5, with 14 bases identical to TRBD2. The CDR3 consists of 16 residues. V gave up 4 bases and J gave up 5 bases; unmatched junction bases: 7. Germline CDR1 and CDR2: SGHRS and YFSETQ. CDR3 amino acids: CASSPGTSGRAETQYF. The CDR3 region has the DNA TGCGCCAGCAGCCCCGGGACTAGCGGGAGAGCGGAGACCCAGTACTTC. The variable domain in full, completed from reference TRBV5-1 and TRBJ2-5, reads KAGVTQTPRYLIKTRGQQVTLSCSPISGHRSVSWYQQTPGQGLQFLFEYFSETQRNKGNFPGRFSGRQFSNSRSEMNVSTLELGDSALYLCASSPGTSGRAETQYFGPGTRLLVL.

This clone has only one observation. CDR3 nucleotides: TGTGCCACCAGCAGCGCCGGGGGTCCTGGAAACACCATATATTTT. Translation gives CATSSAGGPGNTIYF. The J gene is TRBJ1-3, the V gene TRBV15; D perhaps matches TRBD1 (5 bases). Per germline, CDR1 LNHNV and CDR2 YYDKDF (reference sequence). Trimming stripped 3 bases from V and 2 bases from J, with 11 bases between. The CDR3 has 15 residues.

V gene TRBV27 combines with J gene TRBJ2-3; possibly TRBD2 for D (6 bases). Trimming cost V 4 bases and J 3 bases, with 11 bases left between them. CDR1 is MNHEY, CDR2 SMNVEV, per germline (reference sequence). The CDR3 covers 14 residues. This chain's CDR3 is CASSYSSATDTQYF. The CDR3, as DNA: TGTGCCAGCAGTTATTCTAGCGCAACAGATACGCAGTATTTT.

The CDR3 DNA sequence: TGTGCCAGCAGCTCTAATGAGTGGATAGACATTCAGTACTTC. Translated, it gives CASSSNEWIDIQYF. The V gene is TRBV27, the J gene TRBJ2-4; D unclear. The V and J ends lost 6 bases and 8 bases respectively, with 17 bases between them. Germline CDR1 is MNHEY and CDR2 is SMNVEV (reference sequence). This CDR3 has 14 amino acids.